This entry describes one T cell receptor (beta chain). CDR3 size: 15 residues. Trimming took off 1 base at V and 6 bases at J, with 15 bases between the two ends. Germline V gene lookup returns CDR1 MNHEY and CDR2 SVGAGI. Per the study methods: Amplified reference gene primers provided the basis for estimating nucleated cell counts. TCRdb's copy holds only in-frame clones and misses some; the assay was immunoSEQ multiplex PCR. V and J calls and clone size are copied from that table; D and trimming were computed from the DNA. The sample consists of 200,000 to 250,000 clones, 80% to 90% of them appearing once. This sample was taken from a study of blood T cell repertoires in COVID-19. On the study more broadly: Italy, Spain and the United States were the sources of the convalescent and acute COVID-19 samples. T cells, B-cell-depleted T cells, or PBMCs provided the cDNA or gDNA that served as material.

The sequence was obtained from a man older than 75 with acute or convalescent COVID-19. Sequencing input: peripheral blood. The chain joins TRBV6-5 to TRBJ1-1; perhaps TRBD1 as D (6 bases). The CDR3 coding sequence is TGTGCCAGCAGTTACTTACAGGGCGGAGGCGCTGAAGCTTTCTTT. This translates into CASSYLQGGGAEAFF.